This T cell receptor beta chain was profiled in a study of OX40 agonist ivuxolimab in advanced cancers. The overall study: Three patients showed partial responses: one hepatocellular carcinoma and two cutaneous melanoma cases. General study points: Antigen specificity remained undetermined for the expanded peripheral T cells. The mean number of expanded clones was higher in CD8+ T cells than in CD4+. Blood T cells, both CD4+ and CD8+, expanded clonally by week 6 at 0.1 to 3.0 mg/kg.

TCRdb's copy holds only in-frame clones and misses some; the assay was immunoSEQ multiplex PCR. The sample shows 21,000 or so clones, 70% to 85% of them seen only once. Unmatched junction bases numbered 3, after V lost 8 bases and J lost 6 bases. The CDR3 has 11 residues. CDR1 is MNHEY, CDR2 SMNVEV, per germline (reference sequence). This clone is deemed medium-sized. The antigen is undetermined. This sample comprised CD4+ or CD8+ T cells sorted from blood, obtained in a trial of the OX40 agonist ivuxolimab. V gene TRBV27 combines with J gene TRBJ2-7; the match to TRBD2 covers 8 bases. The TCR originated in an adult with an advanced solid tumor such as melanoma, head and neck, liver or kidney cancer. CDR3 sequence (DNA): TGTGCCAGCGAGGCGGGAGGCGAGCAGTACTTC. It encodes CASEAGGEQYF.